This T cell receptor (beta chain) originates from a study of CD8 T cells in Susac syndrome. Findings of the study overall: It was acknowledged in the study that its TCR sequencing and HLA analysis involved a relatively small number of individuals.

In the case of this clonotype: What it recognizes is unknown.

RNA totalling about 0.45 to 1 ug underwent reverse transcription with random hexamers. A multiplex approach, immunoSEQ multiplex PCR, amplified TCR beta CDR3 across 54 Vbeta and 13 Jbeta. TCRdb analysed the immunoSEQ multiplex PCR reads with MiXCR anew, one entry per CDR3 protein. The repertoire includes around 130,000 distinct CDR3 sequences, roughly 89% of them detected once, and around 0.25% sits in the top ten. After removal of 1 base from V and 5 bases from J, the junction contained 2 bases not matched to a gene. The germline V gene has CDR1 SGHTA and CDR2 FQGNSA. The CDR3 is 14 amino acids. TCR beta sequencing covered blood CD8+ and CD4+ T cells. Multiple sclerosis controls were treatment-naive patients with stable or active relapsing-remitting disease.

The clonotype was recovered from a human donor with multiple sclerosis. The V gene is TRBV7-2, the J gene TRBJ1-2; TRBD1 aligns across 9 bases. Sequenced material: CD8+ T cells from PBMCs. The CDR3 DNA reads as TGTGCCAGCAGCTTAGAGACAGGGGGTTATGGCTACACCTTC. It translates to CASSLETGGYGYTF. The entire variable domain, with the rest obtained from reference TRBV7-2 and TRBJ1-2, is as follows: GAGVSQSPSNKVTEKGKDVELRCDPISGHTALYWYRQSLGQGLEFLIYFQGNSAPDKSGLPSDRFSAERTGGSVSTLTIQRTQQEDSAVYLCASSLETGGYGYTFGSGTRLTVV.